This is a list of T cell receptor beta chains from one sample in a study of blood T cells in healthy people across ages. TCRdb passed the 5' RACE reads through MiXCR, listing each CDR3 protein once. The sample has 750,000 to 850,000 distinct CDR3 sequences, 20% to 25% seen once. The sample also formed part of further work on T cells of mothers and their children.

The sample taken for sequencing was blood. The source is a boy between 10 and 17 years old in good health. CDR3s include the opening cysteine and the closing phenylalanine or tryptophan. The D gene is left open where the match is weak. Some rows mark clone size as missing; the rest say once, few, many or name a class of expanded clone.

TRBV6-1	TRBJ2-7	TRBD1	16	once	CASSDASRTGIYEQYF	TGTGCCAGCAGTGACGCCTCCCGGACAGGGATCTACGAGCAGTACTTC
TRBV21-1	TRBJ1-2	.	14	.	CASSTGGTSDGYTF	TGTGCCAGCAGCACAGGAGGGACCTCGGATGGCTACACCTTC
TRBV7-9	TRBJ1-4	TRBD1	13	.	CASSFGQGGKLFF	TGTGCCAGCAGCTTTGGACAGGGAGGAAAACTGTTTTTT
TRBV9	TRBJ2-1	TRBD2	16	.	CASSVGGGLAYNEQFF	TGTGCCAGCAGCGTAGGGGGGGGACTAGCGTACAATGAGCAGTTCTTC
TRBV12-3/TRBV12-4	TRBJ2-3	TRBD1	15	.	CASNLEGARTDTQYF	TGTGCCAGCAACTTAGAGGGGGCGCGAACAGATACGCAGTATTTT
TRBV27	TRBJ1-4	.	16	.	CASSLSPGAMDEKLFF	TGTGCCAGCAGTTTATCTCCCGGGGCAATGGATGAAAAACTGTTTTTT
TRBV20-1	TRBJ2-2	TRBD1	15	few	CSAHPQGSNAGELFF	TGCAGTGCCCACCCACAGGGGTCAAACGCCGGGGAGCTGTTTTTT
TRBV7-6	TRBJ2-5	.	15	.	CASSLAWAVQETQYF	TGTGCCAGCAGCTTAGCTTGGGCAGTTCAAGAGACCCAGTACTTC
TRBV19	TRBJ2-1	.	14	.	CANSQVSSYNEQFF	TGTGCCAATAGTCAGGTCAGCTCCTACAATGAGCAGTTCTTC
TRBV2	TRBJ2-1	TRBD2	16	many	CASKKGSGRTFNEQFF	TGTGCCAGCAAAAAGGGTAGCGGGCGGACCTTTAATGAGCAGTTCTTC
TRBV19	TRBJ2-7	.	14	few	CASREAEGYYEQYF	TGTGCCAGTAGGGAGGCAGAGGGTTACTACGAGCAGTACTTC
TRBV20-1	TRBJ1-4	.	16	.	CSARVGGTSTNEKLFF	TGCAGTGCTAGAGTGGGTGGGACATCAACTAATGAAAAACTGTTTTTT
TRBV28	TRBJ2-5	.	15	.	CASTQEGAAQETQYF	TGTGCCAGCACCCAGGAAGGGGCGGCTCAAGAGACCCAGTACTTC